This T cell receptor (beta chain) emerged from a study of Ad26.COV2.S vaccination and SARS-CoV-2 variants. Generated by immunoSEQ multiplex PCR, the TCRdb table keeps only in-frame clones and is missing some. Among hundreds of thousands of clones listed, 75% to 95% were seen once. With respect to this clone: Its antigen is not known.

Trimming took off 0 bases at V and 3 bases at J, with 12 bases between the two ends. The CDR3 runs 16 residues. Germline CDR1 LGHNA, CDR2 YSLEER. Treatment specified: about 20 received Ad26.COV2.S at low or high dose, single or two shots; a few received placebo; per-sample allocation not given. The samples were gathered on day 63 after the first injection of vaccine or placebo. The study, taken as a whole, reports: Reported post-vaccination CD8+ and CD4+ T cell responses to spike showed substantial breadth.

Source: peripheral blood, taken in a trial of Ad26.COV2.S vaccine versus placebo. This TCR came from a person between 18 and 65 years old who received the Ad26.COV2.S COVID-19 vaccine or a placebo. This chain joins TRBV4-3 and TRBJ1-3; tentatively, D is TRBD1 (5 bases). CDR3 amino acids: CASSQDPGVDGNTIYF. The CDR3 DNA is TGCGCCAGCAGCCAAGATCCGGGGGTAGATGGAAACACCATATATTTT.